This T cell receptor beta chain was recorded in a study of blood T cell repertoires in COVID-19 (dated by TCRdb to the early 2020s). Regarding the study in general: Collaborator samples came from the United States, Italy and Spain and covered acute and convalescent phases of COVID-19. The material from the prospective study consisted of cDNA or gDNA derived from T cells, B-cell-depleted T cells, or PBMCs. The dataset comprised deeply sampled blood TCRbeta repertoires from subjects exposed to, actively infected with, or recovered from COVID-19. The repertoires were made available in a free public database intended to serve as a resource for research on the immune response to SARS-CoV-2. The samples were drawn from the first 160 participants of the ongoing ImmuneRACE study and from 1,254 subjects provided by 6 global collaborators. Sample metadata almost always included a de-identified subject ID, COVID-19 status, age in years and sex. HLA class I and class II types, where available, came from metadata supplied by the sample provider rather than from assay-based typing.

On this clone: This clone's antigen is unknown. Per-nucleotide qualities are absent, and no much larger clonotype sits a single base away.

Collaborating institutions collected whole blood in K2EDTA tubes following their own protocols. For TCRbeta analysis, collaborator samples were shipped as frozen whole blood, as isolated PBMCs, or as DNA extracted from either sample type. TCRbeta CDR3 regions were amplified from genomic DNA using the immunoSEQ Assay, a bias-controlled multiplex PCR. The authors' pipeline ran thus. Within the assay, amplification of reference gene primers was used to estimate how many nucleated cells each sample contained. To quantify the absolute abundance of each unique TCRbeta CDR3 rearrangement, sequence reads were collapsed and filtered. For each sample, productive Simpson clonality was calculated by taking the square root of Simpson's diversity index across productive rearrangements. This is the immuneACCESS table as TCRdb keeps it, with only in-frame sequences that have V and J called. A part of the clones is gone; compared with another copy, unresolved V genes explain less than half, and the rest is unexplained. Clonal size and the V and J genes are those of that table, whereas D and trimming came from the DNA. A total of more than 100,000 clones appear in this sample, 70% to 90% of them only once. The top ten clones comprise 3% to 3.5% of the sample.

Findings and caveats that apply to the study as a whole: Clinical and demographic metadata were provided uncurated, with the amount varying by source and participant.

The junction shows trimming of 6 bases on V and 7 bases on J, and the gene matches do not reach 10 bases of it. Via the germline V gene (reference sequence), CDR1 is LNHDA and CDR2 SQIVND. The CDR3 spans 16 residues, from the cysteine through the phenylalanine. The sequence is cut down to CDR3 DNA, 48 bases in frame from base 1. This TCR was sampled from a man aged 45-65 years in a cohort sampled during active COVID-19. Sequenced: peripheral blood. The sequence links TRBV19 to TRBJ1-6; 9 middle bases align to TRBD1. The sequenced DNA is TGTGCCAGTAGCGTCCCGGGACAGGGCCAGAATTCACCCCTCCACTTT. The encoded protein is CASSVPGQGQNSPLHF.